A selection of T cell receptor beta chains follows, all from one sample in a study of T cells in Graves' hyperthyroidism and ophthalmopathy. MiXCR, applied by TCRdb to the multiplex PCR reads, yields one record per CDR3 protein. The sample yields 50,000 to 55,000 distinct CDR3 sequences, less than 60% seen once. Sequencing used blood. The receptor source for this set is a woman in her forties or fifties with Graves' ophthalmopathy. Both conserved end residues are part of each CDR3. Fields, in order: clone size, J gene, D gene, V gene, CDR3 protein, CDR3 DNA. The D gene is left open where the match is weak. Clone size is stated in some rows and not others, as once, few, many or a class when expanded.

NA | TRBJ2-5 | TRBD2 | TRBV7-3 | CASSSGTSGIQETQYF | TGTGCCAGCAGCTCAGGGACTAGCGGGATCCAAGAGACCCAGTACTTC
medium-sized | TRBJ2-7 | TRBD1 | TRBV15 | CATSRGQVYEQYF | TGTGCCACCAGCAGGGGACAGGTTTACGAGCAGTACTTC
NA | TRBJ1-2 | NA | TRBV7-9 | CASSFAGLYGYTF | TGTGCCAGCAGCTTCGCAGGGCTCTATGGCTACACCTTC
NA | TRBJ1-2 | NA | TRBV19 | CASSKVDRPYGHTF | TGTGCCAGTAGTAAGGTGGACAGACCTTATGGCCACACCTTC
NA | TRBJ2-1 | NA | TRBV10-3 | CAISWRDSLSYNEQFF | TGTGCCATCAGTTGGCGGGACAGCCTCTCCTACAATGAGCAGTTCTTC
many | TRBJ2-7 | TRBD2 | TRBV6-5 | CASSERNSGSYYEQYF | TGTGCCAGCAGTGAGAGAAATAGCGGGAGCTACTACGAGCAGTACTTC
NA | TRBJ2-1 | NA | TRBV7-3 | CASSEGQGEQFF | TGTGCCAGCAGCGAGGGTCAGGGTGAGCAGTTCTTC
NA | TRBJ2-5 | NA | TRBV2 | CASRADRWGTQYF | TGTGCCAGCAGGGCGGACAGATGGGGGACCCAGTACTTC
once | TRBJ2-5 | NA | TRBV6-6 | CASSYAPPTSRETQYF | TGTGCCAGCAGTTACGCACCACCGACTAGTAGAGAGACCCAGTACTTC
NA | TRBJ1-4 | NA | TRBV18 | CASSIQGKANEKLFF | TGTGCCAGCTCTATACAGGGAAAAGCTAATGAAAAACTGTTTTTT
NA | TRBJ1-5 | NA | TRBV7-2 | CASSLAGETQHF | TGTGCCAGCAGCTTAGCAGGCGAGACCCAGCATTTT
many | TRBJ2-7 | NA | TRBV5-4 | CASSKGNDYEQYF | TGTGCCAGCAGCAAGGGGAATGACTACGAGCAGTACTTC
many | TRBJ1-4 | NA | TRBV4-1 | CASSQESGNLGVKLFF | TGCGCCAGCAGCCAAGAAAGTGGTAATTTGGGGGTGAAACTGTTTTTT
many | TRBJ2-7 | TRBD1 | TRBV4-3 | CASSSQTGTASIEQYF | TGCGCCAGCAGCTCACAGACCGGGACAGCCTCTATCGAGCAGTACTTC
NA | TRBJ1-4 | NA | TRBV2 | CASSEEGQAGEKLFF | TGTGCCAGCAGTGAAGAGGGTCAAGCGGGTGAAAAACTGTTTTTT
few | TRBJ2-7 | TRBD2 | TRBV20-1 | CSARGGTGLVGGVHEQYF | TGCAGTGCTAGAGGGGGGACGGGACTAGTGGGAGGTGTGCACGAGCAGTACTTC
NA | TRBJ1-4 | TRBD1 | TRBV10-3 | CAISEGTGGSNEKLFF | TGTGCCATCAGTGAGGGGACAGGGGGCTCTAATGAAAAACTGTTTTTT
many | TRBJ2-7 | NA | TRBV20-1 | CSAKRAAGSYEQYF | TGCAGTGCCAAGAGGGCAGCGGGCTCCTACGAGCAGTACTTC
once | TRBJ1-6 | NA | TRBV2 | CASSPSYNSPLHF | TGTGCCAGCAGTCCGAGCTATAATTCACCCCTCCACTTT
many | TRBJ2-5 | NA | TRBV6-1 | CASTKRGSLGETQYF | TGTGCCAGCACCAAAAGGGGCTCCCTGGGAGAGACCCAGTACTTC
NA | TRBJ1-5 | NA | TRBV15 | CATSRSLTGLSNQPQHF | TGTGCCACCAGTAGATCCCTGACAGGACTATCGAATCAGCCCCAGCATTTT
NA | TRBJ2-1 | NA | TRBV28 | CASSFVSQRVSYNEQFF | TGTGCCAGCAGTTTTGTGTCCCAAAGGGTTTCCTACAATGAGCAGTTCTTC
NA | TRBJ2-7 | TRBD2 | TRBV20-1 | CSAEGLAGDYEQCF | TGCAGCGCCGAGGGACTAGCGGGAGACTACGAGCAGTGCTTC
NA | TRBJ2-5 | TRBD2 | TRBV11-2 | CASSSSAGERAETQYF | TGTGCCAGCAGCTCCTCAGCGGGGGAGCGCGCGGAGACCCAGTACTTT
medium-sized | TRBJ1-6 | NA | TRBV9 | CASSVGGANSPLHF | TGTGCCAGCAGCGTAGGAGGGGCGAATTCACCCCTCCACTTT
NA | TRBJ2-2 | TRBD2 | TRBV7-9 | CASSSLRSAGTSGELFF | TGTGCCAGCAGCTCGCTAAGATCCGCCGGGACTAGCGGGGAGCTGTTTTTT
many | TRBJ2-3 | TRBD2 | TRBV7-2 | CASSPSGGAGPSDTQYF | TGTGCCAGCAGCCCCAGCGGGGGGGCGGGTCCGTCAGATACGCAGTATTTT
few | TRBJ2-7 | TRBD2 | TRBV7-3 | CASSLAGGPYEQYF | TGTGCCAGCAGCTTAGCGGGGGGGCCCTACGAGCAGTACTTC
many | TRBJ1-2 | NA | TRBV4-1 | CASSQPDSIYGYTF | TGCGCCAGCAGCCAACCGGACAGTATCTATGGCTACACCTTC
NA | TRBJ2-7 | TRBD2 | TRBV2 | CAKGTSGETEQYF | TGTGCTAAAGGGACTAGCGGGGAGACCGAGCAGTACTTC
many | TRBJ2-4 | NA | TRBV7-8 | CASSSQGQKNIQYF | TGTGCCAGCAGCTCCCAGGGCCAGAAAAACATTCAGTACTTC
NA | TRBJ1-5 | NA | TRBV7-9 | CASSSITGHTYEHF | TGTGCCAGCAGCTCGATTACGGGACACACCTACGAGCATTTT
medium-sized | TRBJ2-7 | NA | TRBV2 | CASSRYEQYF | TGTGCCAGCAGCCGATACGAGCAGTACTTC
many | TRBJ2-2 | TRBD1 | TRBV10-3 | CAISAGTGGFGELFF | TGTGCCATCAGTGCCGGGACAGGGGGCTTCGGGGAGCTGTTTTTT